The entry that follows covers one T cell receptor beta chain sequence. The data derive from a study of Ad26.COV2.S vaccination and SARS-CoV-2 variants. Overall study: Doses of Ad26.COV2.S were injected into muscle once or twice, 56 days apart.

The treatment denotes: roughly 20 received Ad26.COV2.S at low or high dose, single or two shots; a few received placebo; per-sample allocation not given. The study sampled participants on day 63 after the first vaccine or placebo injection. Only in-frame clones appear in the TCRdb table, and some are missing; sequencing was by immunoSEQ multiplex PCR. This table holds some 300,000 clones, around four fifths found once. CDR3 size: 14 residues. From germline, CDR1 is SNHLY and CDR2 FYNNEI. Trimming stripped 10 bases from V and 6 bases from J, with 20 bases between. The clonotype comes from a person between 18 and 60 years old who received the Ad26.COV2.S COVID-19 vaccine or a placebo. The rearrangement joins TRBV2 to TRBJ2-3; no clear D gene. Sequencing used peripheral blood, obtained in a trial of Ad26.COV2.S vaccine versus placebo. CDR3 protein: CATSDPASFDTQYF. CDR3 bases: TGTGCCACCTCGGACCCCGCCTCTTTTGATACGCAGTATTTT. The variable domain in full, with the rest retrieved from reference TRBV2 and TRBJ2-3, is EPEVTQTPSHQVTQMGQEVILRCVPISNHLYFYWYRQILGQKVEFLVSFYNNEISEKSEIFDDQFSVERPDGSNFTLKIRSTKLEDSAMYFCATSDPASFDTQYFGPGTRLTVL.